Listed below are T cell receptor beta chains from one sample, sequenced in a study of radiotherapy plus CTLA-4 blockade in lung cancer. Assay used: immunoSEQ multiplex PCR; TCRdb lists only in-frame clones, some missing. The sample shows roughly 98,000 clones, around 83% of them seen only once. Sequencing used peripheral blood, obtained from a patient treated with radiotherapy plus ipilimumab. These receptors all come from a human donor with non-small cell lung cancer who had a partial response to radiotherapy plus ipilimumab. Each CDR3 is given with its conserved first and last residue. The D gene is left open where the match is weak. Clone sizes are given selectively: once, few, many, or a class where the clone is expanded.

. | TRBD2 | TRBJ2-5 | TRBV5-1 | CASSLGLSGLAARETQYF | TGCGCCAGCAGCTTGGGGCTATCGGGACTAGCTGCCCGGGAGACCCAGTACTTC
. | TRBD2 | TRBJ2-3 | TRBV5-1 | CASSLALAGETDTQYF | TGCGCCAGCAGCTTGGCACTAGCGGGGGAAACAGATACGCAGTATTTT
few | TRBD1 | TRBJ1-1 | TRBV10-3 | CAISESYRGQAFEAFF | TGTGCCATCAGTGAGAGCTATAGGGGACAGGCTTTTGAAGCTTTCTTT
. | TRBD2 | TRBJ2-7 | TRBV7-2 | CASSRGLAGISYEQYF | TGTGCCAGCAGCCGCGGACTAGCGGGGATATCCTACGAGCAGTACTTC
. | TRBD2 | TRBJ2-5 | TRBV11-2 | CASSSRLAGGGETQYF | TGTGCCAGCAGCTCCAGACTAGCGGGAGGGGGAGAGACCCAGTACTTC
once | . | TRBJ2-6 | TRBV27 | CASSLRPSGANVLTF | TGTGCCAGCAGTCTACGTCCCTCTGGGGCCAACGTCCTGACTTTC
. | TRBD1 | TRBJ1-1 | TRBV28 | CASSTPGTGANTEAFF | TGTGCCAGCAGTACCCCCGGGACAGGGGCTAACACTGAAGCTTTCTTT
. | TRBD2 | TRBJ2-1 | TRBV6-5 | CANSLAGGPYEQFF | TGTGCCAATTCACTAGCGGGAGGGCCCTATGAGCAGTTCTTC
once | . | TRBJ1-4 | TRBV9 | CASSVDQNEKLFF | TGTGCCAGCAGCGTAGATCAGAATGAAAAACTGTTTTTT
. | . | TRBJ2-7 | TRBV18 | CASSPQAPTSGPYEQYF | TGTGCCAGCTCACCCCAGGCTCCCACCAGCGGCCCCTACGAGCAGTACTTC
once | TRBD1 | TRBJ1-3 | TRBV5-8 | CASSSGTGGSGNTIYF | TGTGCCAGCAGCTCCGGGACAGGGGGTTCTGGAAACACCATATATTTT
once | . | TRBJ1-1 | TRBV5-8 | CASSLIPWSEAFF | TGTGCCAGCAGCTTGATTCCCTGGAGTGAAGCTTTCTTT
. | . | TRBJ1-1 | TRBV19 | CASSNRAEAFF | TGTGCCAGTAGTAACAGGGCTGAAGCTTTCTTT
few | TRBD1 | TRBJ1-1 | TRBV19 | CASSPSNRGRDTEAFF | TGTGCCAGTAGTCCATCCAACAGGGGGCGCGACACTGAAGCTTTCTTT
once | TRBD2 | TRBJ2-7 | TRBV19 | CASTQAGLAGGVQYF | TGTGCCAGTACCCAGGCGGGACTAGCGGGGGGAGTCCAGTACTTC
. | TRBD2 | TRBJ2-1 | TRBV18 | CASSPPSGRTDEQFF | TGTGCCAGCTCACCACCTAGCGGGAGGACGGATGAGCAGTTCTTC
. | . | TRBJ1-1 | TRBV23-1 | CAIIQGLGNTEAFF | TGCGCGATAATACAGGGCCTAGGTAACACTGAAGCTTTCTTT
. | TRBD1 | TRBJ2-4 | TRBV28 | CASSLRDRVLAKNIQYF | TGTGCCAGCAGTCTAAGGGACAGGGTCTTAGCCAAAAACATTCAGTACTTC
once | TRBD2 | TRBJ2-5 | TRBV15 | CATSSGTSGQETQYF | TGTGCCACCAGCAGCGGGACTAGCGGACAAGAGACCCAGTACTTC
. | TRBD1 | TRBJ1-1 | TRBV5-1 | CASSPGQVGTEAFF | TGCGCCAGCAGCCCGGGACAGGTGGGCACTGAAGCTTTCTTT
. | . | TRBJ1-1 | TRBV5-1 | CASSLVLGAVDTEAFF | TGCGCCAGCAGCTTGGTACTGGGGGCCGTGGACACTGAAGCTTTCTTT
. | TRBD1 | TRBJ1-2 | TRBV2 | CASSDFYRDSALMGYGYTF | TGTGCCAGCAGCGACTTTTATCGGGACAGTGCCCTGATGGGATATGGCTACACCTTC
. | TRBD2 | TRBJ2-3 | TRBV19 | CASTSTSGRPAHTDTQYF | TGTGCCAGTACCTCGACTAGCGGGAGGCCGGCCCACACAGATACGCAGTATTTT
. | . | TRBJ1-2 | TRBV28 | CASSFRGHGYTF | TGTGCCAGCAGTTTCAGGGGACATGGCTACACCTTC
. | TRBD1 | TRBJ2-1 | TRBV28 | CASSRPTGALFEQFF | TGTGCCAGCAGTCGACCGACAGGGGCCCTTTTTGAGCAGTTCTTC
. | . | TRBJ1-2 | TRBV4-1 | CASSQADRTFGYTF | TGCGCCAGCAGCCAAGCCGACAGGACCTTCGGCTACACCTTC
few | . | TRBJ2-3 | TRBV21-1 | CASSTPPVSPTQYF | TGTGCCAGCAGCACCCCTCCGGTAAGCCCTACGCAGTATTTT